Listed below are T cell receptor beta chains from one sample, sequenced in a study of early T cells in non-severe SARS-CoV-2 infection. MiXCR, applied by TCRdb to the 5' RACE reads, yields one record per CDR3 protein. The sample includes some 56,000 distinct CDR3 sequences, about 10% of them seen just once. The sequenced sample consisted of whole blood. The receptors derive from an adult who was a healthcare worker with PCR-confirmed SARS-CoV-2 infection or an uninfected control (not recorded which). CDR3s include the opening cysteine and the closing phenylalanine or tryptophan. Fields, in order: CDR3 length, J gene, V gene, CDR3 protein.

>14|TRBJ2-5|TRBV5-1
CASSLARQQETQYF
>15|TRBJ2-7|TRBV7-6
CASSLELAGGYEQYF
>14|TRBJ2-7|TRBV7-2
CASSRSGRTYEQYF
>14|TRBJ2-7|TRBV5-6
CVSSLSIAPYEQYF
>16|TRBJ2-1|TRBV11-2
CASRGTSGPQGNEQFF
>14|TRBJ2-1|TRBV5-1
CASSSLSGSNEQFF
>14|TRBJ2-3|TRBV20-1
CSAPLAGARNTQYF
>13|TRBJ2-7|TRBV29-1
CSVRTGTTYEQYF
>13|TRBJ1-2|TRBV29-1
CSVTPGTGYGYTF
>14|TRBJ2-3|TRBV9
CASSVGGDGDTQYF
>14|TRBJ2-1|TRBV5-4
CASSLAGPYNEQFF
>14|TRBJ1-6|TRBV20-1
CSASGGSYNSPLHF
>16|TRBJ2-3|TRBV29-1
CSGGPLGGASTDTQYF
>15|TRBJ2-1|TRBV7-3
CASSLSGGSYNEQFF
>16|TRBJ2-3|TRBV9
CASSVRARGAGDTQYF
>15|TRBJ1-5|TRBV5-1
CASSRDGLANQPQHF
>16|TRBJ2-2|TRBV27
CASSLNPREGTGELFF
>14|TRBJ1-2|TRBV5-1
CASSLSDRSYGYTF
>15|TRBJ2-1|TRBV24-1
CATSDRTSVNNEQFF
>14|TRBJ2-5|TRBV4-3
CASSQTTGEETQYF
>15|TRBJ2-1|TRBV7-3
CASSYRDATYNEQFF
>15|TRBJ2-5|TRBV7-7
CASSLNIGTQETQYF